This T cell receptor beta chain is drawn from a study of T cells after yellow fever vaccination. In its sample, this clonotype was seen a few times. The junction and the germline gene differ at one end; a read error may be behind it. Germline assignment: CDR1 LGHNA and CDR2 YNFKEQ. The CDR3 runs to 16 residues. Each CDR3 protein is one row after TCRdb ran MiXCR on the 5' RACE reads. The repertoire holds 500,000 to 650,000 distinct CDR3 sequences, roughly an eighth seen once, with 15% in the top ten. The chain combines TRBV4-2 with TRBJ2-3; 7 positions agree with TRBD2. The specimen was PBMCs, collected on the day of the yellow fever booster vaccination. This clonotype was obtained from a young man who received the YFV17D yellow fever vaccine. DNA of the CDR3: TGCGCCAGCAGCCAAGATCGGCTAGCGGGCACAGATACGCAGTATTTT. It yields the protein CASSQDRLAGTDTQYF.